Listed below are T cell receptor beta chains from one sample, sequenced in a study of shared clonotypes between healthy human individuals. The method was immunoSEQ multiplex PCR; TCRdb's version includes in-frame clones alone and lacks a portion of them. The sample gives nearly 1 million clones, approximately 80% of which show up once; approximately 1.5% is in the top ten. Material for sequencing was memory CD4+ T cells sorted from blood. The origin of the receptors is a young man in good health. The CDR3 runs from the conserved cysteine through the conserved F or W. The order of the fields is V gene, J gene, clone size, D gene, CDR3 DNA, CDR3 protein. A D gene is named only where the DNA matches it firmly. Size values are once, few and many counts, or a class for expanded clones, and some rows have none.

>TRBV19|TRBJ1-3|.|.
TGTGCCAGTAGTATTGGGGGGTCCTTCGGTAACACCATATATTTT
CASSIGGSFGNTIYF
>TRBV7-8|TRBJ2-7|.|TRBD1
TGTGCCAGCAGCTTAGGTAGACAGGGCCCCAACTACGAGCAGTACTTC
CASSLGRQGPNYEQYF
>TRBV7-8|TRBJ2-7|.|.
TGTGCCAGCAGCTTAGTAGAGGGGGTATCCGAGCAGTACTTC
CASSLVEGVSEQYF
>TRBV7-9|TRBJ2-3|.|.
TGTGCCAGCAGCTTATGGAGCACAGATACGCAGTATTTT
CASSLWSTDTQYF
>TRBV5-6|TRBJ1-2|.|.
TGTGCCAGCAGCTTGGTTGCGGGAAATAGGGGCTACACCTTC
CASSLVAGNRGYTF
>TRBV29-1|TRBJ2-1|.|.
TGCAGCGTGGGCCAGTCAACATACTCCTACAATGAGCAGTTCTTC
CSVGQSTYSYNEQFF
>TRBV4-3|TRBJ1-5|.|.
TGCGCCAGCAGCCAAGATCGGGATTATAGCAATCAGCCCCAGCATTTT
CASSQDRDYSNQPQHF
>TRBV10-3|TRBJ1-5|few|.
TGTGCCATCAGTACAGGGCCGACCAAGCATTTT
CAISTGPTKHF
>TRBV4-2|TRBJ2-3|.|TRBD2
TGTGCCAGCAGCCAAGACCCGACCGGGACTAGAAAGACAGATACGCAGTATTTT
CASSQDPTGTRKTDTQYF
>TRBV6-6|TRBJ1-2|few|.
TGTGCCAGCAGGGACGGGGGAATCGGCTACACCTTC
CASRDGGIGYTF
>TRBV12-1|TRBJ2-5|.|.
TGTGCCAGCAGCTTGCCGGGACACTCCTTAAGCCAGTACTTC
CASSLPGHSLSQYF
>TRBV27|TRBJ1-5|.|TRBD1
TGTGCCAGCAGTCGAGACAGGGGTCTGGGGCAGCCCCAGCATTTT
CASSRDRGLGQPQHF
>TRBV5-1|TRBJ1-3|.|.
TGCGCCAGCAGCTCAGGACAGACTAACTCTGGAAACACCATATATTTT
CASSSGQTNSGNTIYF